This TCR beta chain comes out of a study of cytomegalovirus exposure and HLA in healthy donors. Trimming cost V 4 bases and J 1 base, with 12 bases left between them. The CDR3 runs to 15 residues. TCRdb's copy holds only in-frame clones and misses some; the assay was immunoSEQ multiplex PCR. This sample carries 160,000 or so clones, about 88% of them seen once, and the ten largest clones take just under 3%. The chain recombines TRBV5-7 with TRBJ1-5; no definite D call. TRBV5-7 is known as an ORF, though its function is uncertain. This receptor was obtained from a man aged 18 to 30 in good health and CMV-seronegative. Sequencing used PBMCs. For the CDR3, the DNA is TGTGCCAGCAGCCACAAAACCCAGAGCAATCAGCCCCAGCATTTT. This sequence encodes CASSHKTQSNQPQHF.